Each of the 21 T cell receptor beta chains below was sequenced from the same sample in a study of lymphopenia after photon versus proton radiotherapy. Generated by immunoSEQ multiplex PCR, the TCRdb table keeps only in-frame clones and is missing some. The repertoire holds around 20,000 clones, with approximately 86% as singletons. The sequenced sample was peripheral blood, obtained from a patient treated with proton-based radiotherapy. Receptors originate from a man in his sixties or seventies with pancreatic cancer.

This sequence joins TRBV10-3 and TRBJ2-7, with TRBD2 matching 8 bases. This CDR3 is built from 15 residues. V shed 3 bases, J shed 7 bases, and the junction held 11 bases outside the gene matches. Germline V gene sequence: CDR1 ENHRY, CDR2 SYGVKD. In nucleotides, the CDR3 is TGTGCCATCAGTGATACATCAGCGGGAGTTAGTGAGCAGTACTTC. Translated, it gives CAISDTSAGVSEQYF.

CDR3 loop: CASSLQEGNQPQHF. CDR3 in DNA: TGTGCCAGCAGCTTACAGGAGGGCAATCAGCCCCAGCATTTT. J is TRBJ1-5 and V is TRBV11-2; D is unresolved. Looked up from germline, CDR1 is SGHAT and CDR2 is FQNNGV. The ends were cut back, 2 bases at V and 2 bases at J, with 7 bases in the middle. The CDR3 spans 14 residues.

The V and J genes are TRBV11-2 and TRBJ2-7, with 8 bases identical to TRBD1. The CDR3 length is 19 residues. The germline V gene encodes CDR1 SGHAT and CDR2 FQNNGV. V was clipped by 2 bases and J by 1 base; unmatched bases: 16. The CDR3 is CASSLRPDTDRDFSYEQYF. CDR3 in DNA: TGTGCCAGCAGCTTAAGGCCAGACACGGACAGGGATTTTTCCTACGAGCAGTACTTC.

V gene TRBV29-1 combines with J gene TRBJ2-6; D may be TRBD1 or TRBD2 (6 bases each). The germline V gene encodes CDR1 SQVTM and CDR2 ANQGSEA. Trimming removed 6 bases at V and 5 bases at J, with 20 bases between. The CDR3 has 16 residues. The CDR3: CSVTGGGDWRANVLTF. CDR3 nucleotide sequence: TGCAGCGTGACAGGCGGCGGGGACTGGAGGGCCAACGTCCTGACTTTC.

The J gene is TRBJ2-7, the V gene TRBV2; D is uncertain. The CDR3 extends over 13 amino acids. Trimming took off 6 bases at V and 7 bases at J, with 16 bases between the two ends. Germline V lookup: CDR1 SNHLY, CDR2 FYNNEI. In DNA, the CDR3 is TGTGCCAGCAGATTCGACGGCCGAGTGGAGCAGTACTTC. Residues: CASRFDGRVEQYF.

The rearrangement links TRBV30 to TRBJ1-2; 7 nucleotides line up with TRBD1. Germline assignment: CDR1 GTSNPN and CDR2 SVGIG (reference sequence). The junction had 7 bases not matched to a gene; V was cut back by 4 bases and J by 2 bases. The CDR3 sequence is 14 residues long. The CDR3 here is CAWIKQGLNYGYTF. The CDR3 bases are TGTGCCTGGATAAAACAGGGGCTCAACTATGGCTACACCTTC. The variable domain in full, with the rest retrieved from reference TRBV30 and TRBJ1-2, is SQTIHQWPATLVQPVGSPLSLECTVEGTSNPNLYWYRQAAGRGLQLLFYSVGIGQISSEVPQNLSASRPQDRQFILSSKKLLLSDSGFYLCAWIKQGLNYGYTFGSGTRLTVV.

This rearrangement joins TRBV7-6 to TRBJ1-2; TRBD1 might be the D (6 bases). This CDR3 spans 15 amino acids. CDR1 SGHVS and CDR2 FNYEAQ come from the germline V gene. V was cut by 1 base and J by 1 base, with 10 bases left in between. CDR3 DNA sequence: TGTGCCAGCAGCTTAGGCAGGGGCAGTAACTATGGCTACACCTTC. It is translated as CASSLGRGSNYGYTF.

The gene calls are TRBV11-2 and TRBJ2-2, with no clear D. This CDR3 spans 13 amino acids. The V end was cut by 3 bases, the J end by 3 bases, with 5 bases between. The germline gives CDR1 SGHAT, CDR2 FQNNGV. CDR3 residues: CASSFTDTGELFF. CDR3 bases: TGTGCCAGCAGCTTTACGGACACCGGGGAGCTGTTTTTT.

The rearrangement joins TRBV19 to TRBJ1-1, with 9 bases aligning to TRBD1. Germline V gene data show CDR1 as LNHDA and CDR2 as SQIVND (reference sequence). The CDR3 runs 16 residues. V lost 5 bases and J lost 3; bases outside the gene matches: 10. In nucleotides, the CDR3 is TGTGCCAGTAGTCGTCCGGGACAGGGTAGGGACACTGAAGCTTTCTTT. Translated, it gives CASSRPGQGRDTEAFF.

The chain is built from TRBV12-5 and TRBJ1-5; TRBD1 might be the D (6 bases). CDR1 LGHNT and CDR2 FRNRAP come from the germline V gene. V lost 0 bases and J lost 1, with 13 bases in between. CDR3 size: 17 residues. The DNA of the CDR3 is TGTGCTAGTGGTTTGGTACCAGGGGTAATGAGCAATCAGCCCCAGCATTTT. Amino acids: CASGLVPGVMSNQPQHF.

This clone has more than one count but fewer than ten. CDR3 region: CASSQDRLAGGGELFF. The CDR3 DNA sequence: TGCGCCAGCAGCCAAGACCGACTAGCGGGGGGCGGGGAGCTGTTTTTT. The rearrangement uses TRBV4-1 and TRBJ2-2, with 13 bases identical to TRBD2. This CDR3 spans 16 amino acids. The germline V gene has CDR1 MGHRA and CDR2 YSYEKL. Germline trimming cut 0 bases from V and 7 bases from J; bases unmatched to any gene: 2.

This chain uses TRBV13 with TRBJ1-6; D is unresolved. The CDR3 length is 15 residues. Germline V CDR1 and CDR2: PRHDT, FYEKMQ (reference sequence). The V gene lost 4 bases and the J gene lost 14 bases, with 21 bases spanning the gap. CDR3 sequence reads: CASSSADGELMSLHF. For the CDR3, the DNA is TGTGCCAGCAGCTCTGCGGACGGGGAATTAATGTCCCTCCACTTT. Complete variable domain (other parts from reference TRBV13 and TRBJ1-6): AAGVIQSPRHLIKEKRETATLKCYPIPRHDTVYWYQQGPGQDPQFLISFYEKMQSDKGSIPDRFSAQQFSDYHSELNMSSLELGDSALYFCASSSADGELMSLHFGNGTRLTVT.

The chain uses TRBV10-2 and TRBJ1-1, with a possible D match to TRBD1 (5 bases). This CDR3 comprises 14 residues. Germline lookup yields CDR1 WSHSY and CDR2 SAAADI. V lost 7 bases and J 3 bases, leaving 15 bases between the germline ends. The DNA of the CDR3 is TGCGCCAGCAAGCCCGGGGGGAGCTACACTGAAGCTTTCTTT. Translated: CASKPGGSYTEAFF.

J is TRBJ1-4 and V is TRBV25-1; 7 bases line up with TRBD1. Germline CDR1 reads MGHDK; CDR2 reads SYGVNS. The CDR3 contains 14 residues. The J segment lost 4 bases and the V segment lost 5 bases, leaving 4 bases of the junction unmatched. The CDR3 is CASSNGDSNEKLFF. As DNA, the CDR3 is TGTGCCAGCAGTAACGGGGACAGTAATGAAAAACTGTTTTTT.

In its sample, this clone was seen once. The chain uses TRBV10-1 and TRBJ2-7; D is uncertain. The germline V gene has CDR1 WNHNN and CDR2 SYGVQD (reference sequence). The length of the CDR3 is 14 residues. The V end was cut by 3 bases, the J end by 3 bases, with 12 bases between. The DNA of the CDR3 is TGCGCCAGCAGTGACTCCATCAATGGCTACGAGCAGTACTTC. This gives the protein CASSDSINGYEQYF.

V and J are TRBV11-3 and TRBJ1-5; a weak D match, TRBD1 (6 bases). Trimming pared 5 bases from V and 4 bases from J, leaving 15 bases between. Germline-derived CDR1 and CDR2 are SGHNT and YENEEA. CDR3 length equals 15 residues. As DNA, the CDR3 is TGTGCCAGCAGCAACGAGGACAGTTGGAATCAGCCCCAGCATTTT. Its protein product is CASSNEDSWNQPQHF.

This clone was detected only a few times. V usage is TRBV6-4 and J usage is TRBJ2-1, with 13 bases aligning to TRBD2. CDR3 length equals 15 residues. From germline, CDR1 is MRHNA and CDR2 SNTAGT. J was trimmed by 6 bases and V by 5 bases; bases with no gene match: 4. This CDR3 reads CASSSTSGGANEQFF. DNA for the CDR3: TGTGCCAGCAGTTCCACTAGCGGGGGGGCCAATGAGCAGTTCTTC.

Only one count was recorded for this clone. The V gene is TRBV5-4, the J gene TRBJ2-2; D is ambiguous. Germline lookup yields CDR1 SGHNT and CDR2 YYREEE (reference sequence). With 1 base removed from V and 2 bases from J, the gap between germline ends came to 0 bases. This CDR3 is built from 12 residues. The CDR3 nucleotides are TGTGCCAGCAGCTTGAACACCGGGGAGCTGTTTTTT. Encoded protein: CASSLNTGELFF.

CDR3 DNA: TGTGCCAGCAGCCTCCGCGGGGTCGCGGGGTCCCAGTACTTC. Translating gives CASSLRGVAGSQYF. The chain couples TRBV27 to TRBJ2-5; TRBD2 might be the D (6 bases). Germline V gene sequence: CDR1 MNHEY, CDR2 SMNVEV (reference sequence). Trimming stripped 6 bases from V and 9 bases from J, with 20 bases between. The CDR3 has 14 amino acids.

The J gene is TRBJ1-1, the V gene TRBV5-4, with D uncertain. Trimming removed 2 bases from V and 9 bases from J, with 14 bases in between. CDR3 length equals 13 residues. Germline CDR1 SGHNT, CDR2 YYREEE (reference sequence). CDR3 in amino acids: CASSFGPDLQAFF. DNA for the CDR3: TGTGCCAGCAGCTTTGGGCCGGATCTACAAGCTTTCTTT.

The chain joins TRBV30 to TRBJ1-2; D is undetermined. Trimming removed 4 bases at V and 7 bases at J, with 16 bases between. The germline V gene encodes CDR1 GTSNPN and CDR2 SVGIG (reference sequence). CDR3 length: 13 residues. The CDR3 sequence is CAWNKRIIGGYTF. CDR3 nucleotides: TGTGCCTGGAATAAGAGGATTATAGGTGGCTACACCTTC.